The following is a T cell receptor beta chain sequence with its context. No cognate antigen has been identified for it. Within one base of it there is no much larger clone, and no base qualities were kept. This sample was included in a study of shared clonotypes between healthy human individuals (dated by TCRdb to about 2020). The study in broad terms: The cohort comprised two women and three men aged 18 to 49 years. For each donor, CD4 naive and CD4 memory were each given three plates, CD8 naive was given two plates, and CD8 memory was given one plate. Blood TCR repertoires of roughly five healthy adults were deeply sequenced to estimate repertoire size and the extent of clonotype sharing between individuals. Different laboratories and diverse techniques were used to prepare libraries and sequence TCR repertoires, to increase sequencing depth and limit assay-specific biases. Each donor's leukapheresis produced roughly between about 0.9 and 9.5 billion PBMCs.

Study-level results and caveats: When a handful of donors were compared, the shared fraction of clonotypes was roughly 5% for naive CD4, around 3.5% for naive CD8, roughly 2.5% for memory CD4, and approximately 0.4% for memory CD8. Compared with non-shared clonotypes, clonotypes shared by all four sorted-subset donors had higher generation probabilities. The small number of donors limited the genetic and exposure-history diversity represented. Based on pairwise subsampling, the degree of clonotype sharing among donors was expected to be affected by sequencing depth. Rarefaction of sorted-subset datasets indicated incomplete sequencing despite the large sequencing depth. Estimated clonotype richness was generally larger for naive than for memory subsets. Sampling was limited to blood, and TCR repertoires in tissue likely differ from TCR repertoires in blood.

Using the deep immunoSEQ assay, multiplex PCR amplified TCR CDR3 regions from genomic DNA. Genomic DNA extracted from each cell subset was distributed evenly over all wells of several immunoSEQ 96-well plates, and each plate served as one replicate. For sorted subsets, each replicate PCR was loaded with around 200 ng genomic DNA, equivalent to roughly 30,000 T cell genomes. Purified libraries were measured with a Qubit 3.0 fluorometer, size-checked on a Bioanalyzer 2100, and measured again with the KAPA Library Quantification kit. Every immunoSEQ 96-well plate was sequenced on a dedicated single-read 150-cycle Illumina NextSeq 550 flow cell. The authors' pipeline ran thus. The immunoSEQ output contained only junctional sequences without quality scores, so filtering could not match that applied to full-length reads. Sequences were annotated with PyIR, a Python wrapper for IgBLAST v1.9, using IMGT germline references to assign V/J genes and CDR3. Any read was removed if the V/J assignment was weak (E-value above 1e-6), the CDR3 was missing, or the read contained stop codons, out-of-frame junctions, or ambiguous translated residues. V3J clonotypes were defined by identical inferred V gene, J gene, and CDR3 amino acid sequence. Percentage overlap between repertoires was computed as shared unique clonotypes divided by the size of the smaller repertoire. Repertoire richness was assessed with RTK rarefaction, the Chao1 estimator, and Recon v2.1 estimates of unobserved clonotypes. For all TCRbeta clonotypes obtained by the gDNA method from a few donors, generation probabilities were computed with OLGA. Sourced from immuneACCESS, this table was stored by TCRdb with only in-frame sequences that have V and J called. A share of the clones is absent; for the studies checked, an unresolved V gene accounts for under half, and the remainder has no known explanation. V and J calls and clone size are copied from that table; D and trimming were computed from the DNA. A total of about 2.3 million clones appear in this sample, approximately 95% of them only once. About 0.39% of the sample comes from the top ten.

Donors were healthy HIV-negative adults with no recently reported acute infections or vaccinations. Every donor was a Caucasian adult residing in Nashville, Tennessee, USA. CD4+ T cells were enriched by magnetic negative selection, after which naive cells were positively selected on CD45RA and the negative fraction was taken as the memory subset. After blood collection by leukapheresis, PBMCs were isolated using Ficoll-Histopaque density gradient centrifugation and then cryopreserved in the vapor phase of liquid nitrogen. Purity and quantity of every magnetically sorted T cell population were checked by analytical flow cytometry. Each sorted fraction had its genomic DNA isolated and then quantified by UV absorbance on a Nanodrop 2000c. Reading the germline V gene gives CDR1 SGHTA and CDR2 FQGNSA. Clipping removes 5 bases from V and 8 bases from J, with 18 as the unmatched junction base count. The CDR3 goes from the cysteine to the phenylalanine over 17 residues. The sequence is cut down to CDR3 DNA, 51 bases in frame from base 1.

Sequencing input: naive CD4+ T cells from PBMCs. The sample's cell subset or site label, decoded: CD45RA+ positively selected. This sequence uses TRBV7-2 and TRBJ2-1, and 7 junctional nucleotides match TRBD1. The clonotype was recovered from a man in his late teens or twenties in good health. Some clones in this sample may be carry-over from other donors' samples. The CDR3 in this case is CASSPGDSGLVFDEQFF. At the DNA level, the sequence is TGTGCCAGCAGCCCAGGGGACAGTGGGTTGGTCTTCGATGAGCAGTTCTTC. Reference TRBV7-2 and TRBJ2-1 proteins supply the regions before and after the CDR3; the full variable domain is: GAGVSQSPSNKVTEKGKDVELRCDPISGHTALYWYRQSLGQGLEFLIYFQGNSAPDKSGLPSDRFSAERTGGSVSTLTIQRTQQEDSAVYLCASSPGDSGLVFDEQFFGPGTRLTVL.